This TCR beta chain emerged from a study of blood T cell repertoires in COVID-19. Study-level information: PBMCs, B-cell-depleted T cells, or T cells were the source of the cDNA or gDNA that made up the material.

V shed 4 bases, J shed 6 bases, and the junction held 4 bases outside the gene matches. Per the germline V gene, CDR1 is SQVTM and CDR2 is ANQGSEA. There are 13 residues in the CDR3. This clone was counted ten times or more. The Seattle patients, enrolled during active infection, were followed longitudinally. Generated by immunoSEQ multiplex PCR, the TCRdb table keeps only in-frame clones and is missing some. The table records 150,000 to 200,000 clones, around 87% of them present only once. This sequence joins TRBV29-1 and TRBJ2-7; 12 bases line up with TRBD2. This sequence was found in a woman between 70 and 85 years old with COVID-19, enrolled during active disease. Sample: peripheral blood. CDR3 loop: CSVGLAGASEQYF. The CDR3 DNA is TGCAGCGTTGGACTAGCGGGAGCTAGCGAGCAGTACTTC.